The 17 T cell receptor beta chains below were found in one sample sequenced in a study of blood T cell repertoires in COVID-19. Profiled with immunoSEQ multiplex PCR; TCRdb holds only in-frame clones, not every one. The top ten clones hold around 2% of a sample with approximately 390,000 clones, roughly 88% of them seen once. The sequenced sample consisted of PBMCs or T cells enriched from blood (not recorded which). The origin of the receptors is a woman aged 40 to 50 with acute COVID-19.

This clone was observed a single time. This chain joins TRBV6-5 and TRBJ2-1; possible D gene TRBD2, 7 bases. CDR1 and CDR2 (germline): MNHEY, SVGAGI. V shed 7 bases and J shed 4 bases, with 14 bases lying between them. The CDR3 contains 14 residues. The CDR3 is CASNLGGRYNEQFF. In nucleotides, the CDR3 is TGTGCCAGCAATCTGGGGGGGCGGTACAATGAGCAGTTCTTC.

This clone was detected only once. The rearrangement links TRBV30 to TRBJ2-1; D may be TRBD1 (6 bases). CDR1 is GTSNPN and CDR2 is SVGIG in the germline V gene (reference sequence). Between the trimmed V and J ends, which lost 5 bases and 2 bases, there was a span of 7 bases. The CDR3 consists of 12 residues. The CDR3 protein is CAWGQTYNEQFF. DNA for the CDR3: TGTGCCTGGGGACAGACCTACAATGAGCAGTTCTTC.

This chain joins TRBV7-6 and TRBJ1-1; unclear D gene. Trimming removed 4 bases at V and 5 bases at J, with 5 bases between. The CDR3 sequence is 11 residues long. Germline lookup yields CDR1 SGHVS and CDR2 FNYEAQ. The CDR3 DNA follows: TGTGCCAGCAGCTCAATGACTGAAGCTTTCTTT. Residues: CASSSMTEAFF.

CDR3 in DNA: TGCAGCGTCCCTCCCCCCGGGGGTTTCGGCGAGCAGTACTTC. Its translation is CSVPPPGGFGEQYF. The rearrangement joins TRBV29-1 to TRBJ2-7; maybe TRBD2 (6 bases). V was shortened by 6 bases and J by 6 bases, with 21 bases between the two germline ends. The CDR3 has 14 residues. Germline assignment: CDR1 SQVTM and CDR2 ANQGSEA.

This chain links TRBV2 with TRBJ1-1, with D possibly TRBD1 on 5 matching bases. Looked up from germline, CDR1 is SNHLY and CDR2 is FYNNEI. V lost 8 bases and J lost 2, with 12 bases in between. This CDR3 has 13 residues. The CDR3 region is CASRKQGNTEAFF. In DNA, the CDR3 is TGTGCCAGCCGTAAGCAGGGAAACACTGAAGCTTTCTTT.

The chain couples TRBV10-3 to TRBJ1-1; D not certain. CDR3 length: 13 residues. V lost 2 bases and J 4 bases, leaving 8 bases between the germline ends. The germline gives CDR1 ENHRY, CDR2 SYGVKD. CDR3 sequence reads: CAISEVRGTEAFF. The CDR3, as DNA: TGTGCCATCAGTGAGGTGCGGGGCACTGAAGCTTTCTTT.

This chain links TRBV5-8 with TRBJ1-5, with a possible D match to TRBD1 (5 bases). The CDR3 is 13 amino acids. V lost 2 bases and J lost 6, with 9 bases in between. CDR1 and CDR2 from the germline V gene are SGHTS and YDEGEE. The chain's CDR3 is CASSFGGAQPQHF. CDR3 nucleotides: TGTGCCAGCAGCTTTGGAGGGGCTCAGCCCCAGCATTTT. The full variable domain, its missing parts supplied by reference TRBV5-8 and TRBJ1-5, is EAGVTQSPTHLIKTRGQQATLRCSPISGHTSVYWYQQALGLGLQFLLWYDEGEERNRGNFPPRFSGRQFPNYSSELNVNALELEDSALYLCASSFGGAQPQHFGDGTRLSIL.

The V and J genes are TRBV11-2 and TRBJ2-1, with a tentative D call TRBD2 (6 bases). This CDR3 is built from 15 residues. Germline CDR1 reads SGHAT; CDR2 reads FQNNGV. V was shortened by 1 base and J by 7 bases, with 14 bases between the two germline ends. Written as DNA, the CDR3 is TGTGCCAGCAGCTTAGCTCCCTCCCGGGGGAATGAGCAGTTCTTC. Its protein product is CASSLAPSRGNEQFF.

The rearrangement joins TRBV5-6 to TRBJ2-7, with TRBD2 matching 8 bases. This CDR3 is built from 14 residues. V shed 0 bases and J 6 bases; nucleotides not matched to a gene: 5. Germline V CDR1 and CDR2: SGHDT, YYEEEE. The CDR3 nucleotides read TGTGCCAGCAGCTTGGATTTAGGGACTAGCGAGCAGTACTTC. It yields the protein CASSLDLGTSEQYF.

This clone was counted a single time. This chain connects TRBV7-2 to TRBJ2-3, with D tentatively TRBD1 (5 bases). Trimming removed 3 bases from V and 5 bases from J, with 6 bases in between. Germline CDR1 SGHTA, CDR2 FQGNSA. The CDR3 has 12 amino acids. CDR3 DNA sequence: TGTGCCAGCAGCTTTAGGGGAGATACGCAGTATTTT. Its protein is CASSFRGDTQYF.

V is TRBV4-1 and J is TRBJ2-7; maybe TRBD2 (5 bases). Per germline, CDR1 MGHRA and CDR2 YSYEKL. V dropped 4 bases and J dropped 1 base, with 14 bases sitting between them. This CDR3 contains 15 residues. CDR3 amino acids: CASSRENEDSYEQYF. CDR3 nucleotides: TGCGCCAGCAGCCGGGAGAACGAGGATTCCTACGAGCAGTACTTC.

This rearrangement joins TRBV9 to TRBJ1-1; tentative D call: TRBD1 (6 bases). The CDR3 loop spans 15 amino acids. Deletions cut 3 bases from V and 3 bases from J, with 15 bases between. The germline gives CDR1 SGDLS, CDR2 YYNGEE. The CDR3 DNA reads as TGTGCCAGCAGCGAAGGGGGAAGAGTGGACACTGAAGCTTTCTTT. Amino acids: CASSEGGRVDTEAFF.

The V call is TRBV12-3 or TRBV12-4, the J call TRBJ1-4; D is undetermined. This CDR3 is 11 amino acids long. V was cut by 8 bases and J by 11 bases, with 12 bases left in between. The CDR3 DNA sequence: TGTGCCAGCCTGCATGAGGGCAAACTGTTTTTT. Translating gives CASLHEGKLFF.

The V call is TRBV2, the J call TRBJ2-7; 10 nucleotides agree with TRBD1. Per the germline V gene, CDR1 is SNHLY and CDR2 is FYNNEI. The CDR3 loop spans 14 amino acids. Losses at the gene ends were 8 bases for V and 0 bases for J; bases not matched to a gene: 4. The CDR3 is CASRTGGGSYEQYF. The CDR3 coding sequence is TGTGCCAGCCGGACAGGGGGAGGCTCCTACGAGCAGTACTTC. The whole variable domain, remainder taken from reference TRBV2 and TRBJ2-7, is EPEVTQTPSHQVTQMGQEVILRCVPISNHLYFYWYRQILGQKVEFLVSFYNNEISEKSEIFDDQFSVERPDGSNFTLKIRSTKLEDSAMYFCASRTGGGSYEQYFGPGTRLTVT.

The CDR3 reads CASSLSQGKLYNEQFF. The DNA for the CDR3 is TGTGCCAGCAGTTTGTCACAGGGGAAACTCTACAATGAGCAGTTCTTC. The gene calls are TRBV27 and TRBJ2-1; 7 positions agree with TRBD1. In germline, CDR1 is MNHEY, CDR2 SMNVEV (reference sequence). J lost 3 bases, V lost 3 bases, and 8 bases had no gene match. The CDR3 is 16 amino acids.

The CDR3 region has the DNA TGTGCCTGGAGTGTATCCTCTAACTATGGCTACACCTTC. Translated, it gives CAWSVSSNYGYTF. The rearrangement joins TRBV30 to TRBJ1-2; D ambiguous. Germline CDR1 is GTSNPN and CDR2 is SVGIG (reference sequence). V lost 0 bases and J 0 bases, leaving 5 bases between the germline ends. There are 13 residues in the CDR3.

This chain joins TRBV5-1 and TRBJ2-5, with 7 positions matching TRBD2. V was clipped by 6 bases and J by 5 bases; unmatched bases: 13. CDR1 SGHRS and CDR2 YFSETQ come from the germline V gene. The CDR3 loop spans 15 amino acids. The CDR3 loop is CASIPGRDGGETQYF. CDR3 bases: TGCGCCAGCATCCCTGGGAGGGACGGGGGTGAGACCCAGTACTTC.